This T cell receptor (beta chain) was observed in a study of OX40 agonist ivuxolimab in advanced cancers. Study in general: The patients' treatment was ivuxolimab, an agonistic anti-OX40 (CD134) antibody.

General observations from the study: Partly responding patients at 0.1-3.0 mg/kg showed some of the smallest clonal expansion.

Within the sample, this clone is medium-sized (0.01 to 0.1%). The antigen is not known. The data were produced by immunoSEQ multiplex PCR, yet TCRdb's version contains in-frame clones alone and is incomplete. The data hold about 58,000 clones, with 80% to 90% observed a single time. Per the germline V gene, CDR1 is MDHEN and CDR2 is SYDVKM. The CDR3 covers 13 residues. Trimming took off 8 bases at V and 8 bases at J, with 18 bases between the two ends. The chain uses TRBV28 and TRBJ1-2; a weak D match, TRBD1 (5 bases). The origin of this receptor is an adult with an advanced solid tumor such as melanoma, head and neck, liver or kidney cancer. This sample comprised CD4+ or CD8+ T cells sorted from blood, obtained in a trial of the OX40 agonist ivuxolimab. In DNA, the CDR3 is TGTGCCAGCCAAGTGGGGGACTTTAGGGGCTACACCTTC. Translated: CASQVGDFRGYTF.